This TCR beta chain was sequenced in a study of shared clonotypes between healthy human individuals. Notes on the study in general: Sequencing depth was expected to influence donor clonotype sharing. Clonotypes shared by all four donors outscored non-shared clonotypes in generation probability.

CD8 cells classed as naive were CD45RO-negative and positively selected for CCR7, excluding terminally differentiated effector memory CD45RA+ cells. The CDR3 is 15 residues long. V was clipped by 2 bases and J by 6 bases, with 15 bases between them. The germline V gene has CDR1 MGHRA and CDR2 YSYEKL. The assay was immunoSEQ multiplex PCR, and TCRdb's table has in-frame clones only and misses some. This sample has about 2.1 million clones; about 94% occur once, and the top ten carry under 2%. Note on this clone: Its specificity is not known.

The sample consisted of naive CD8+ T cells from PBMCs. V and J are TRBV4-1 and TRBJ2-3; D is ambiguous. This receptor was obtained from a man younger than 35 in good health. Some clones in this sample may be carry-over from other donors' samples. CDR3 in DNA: TGCGCCAGCAGCCAAAAACCCGCCGTTTGGGATACGCAGTATTTT. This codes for CASSQKPAVWDTQYF.